The T cell receptor beta chain described here comes from a study of cytomegalovirus exposure and HLA in healthy donors. Study conclusions and caveats: Prior analysis indicated that the majority of TCR beta V segments exhibited productivity approximately 87% or approximately 30% of the time.

The germline V gene encodes CDR1 SGHDN and CDR2 FVKESK. The V end lost 3 bases, the J end lost 6 bases, and 20 bases lay between the germline ends. This CDR3 is built from 16 residues. Concerning this clone: Its target is unknown.

With 60 Vbeta and 13 Jbeta primers, the PCR was carried out. The protocol was immunoSEQ multiplex PCR, while the TCRdb copy is restricted to in-frame clones and leaves out a portion. Of just over 150,000 clones in the sample, about 65% were seen once. The chain joins TRBV14 to TRBJ1-2; TRBD1 might be the D (6 bases). The sequence came from a man between 35 and 55 years old in good health and CMV-seropositive. Sequenced material: PBMCs. The CDR3 loop reads CASSQGGGSEVDGYTF. The DNA of the CDR3 is TGTGCCAGCAGCCAGGGAGGGGGATCAGAAGTCGATGGCTACACCTTC.